What follows is one T cell receptor beta chain and its context. The target antigen is unknown. With V trimmed by 4 bases and J by 4 bases, 9 bases remained unmatched. This CDR3 has 15 residues. Germline loops: CDR1 SGHRS, CDR2 YFSETQ. These data originate in a study of T cell responses to AZD1222 COVID-19 vaccine. Measured with immunoSEQ multiplex PCR; TCRdb has only the in-frame clones, and not every one. The repertoire holds about 150,000 clones, roughly 90% seen once, with around 3.1% in the top ten. Points from the study as a whole: Spike was spanned by vaccine-associated CD4 TCRs, which were dominant at 160-218 and 743-854. Mostly white British, mostly female donors; authors suggested clonal diversity may be underestimated. Unmutated regions of variants are reportedly targeted by nearly half of spike-specific TCRs.

This TCR was recovered from an adult in good health. Sequencing used peripheral blood, obtained on day 0 of AZD1222 vaccination. J is TRBJ2-7 and V is TRBV5-1, with 9 bases matching TRBD2. The CDR3 region is CASSNPGTSMYEQYF. The DNA for the CDR3 is TGCGCCAGCAGCAATCCCGGGACTAGCATGTACGAGCAGTACTTC.